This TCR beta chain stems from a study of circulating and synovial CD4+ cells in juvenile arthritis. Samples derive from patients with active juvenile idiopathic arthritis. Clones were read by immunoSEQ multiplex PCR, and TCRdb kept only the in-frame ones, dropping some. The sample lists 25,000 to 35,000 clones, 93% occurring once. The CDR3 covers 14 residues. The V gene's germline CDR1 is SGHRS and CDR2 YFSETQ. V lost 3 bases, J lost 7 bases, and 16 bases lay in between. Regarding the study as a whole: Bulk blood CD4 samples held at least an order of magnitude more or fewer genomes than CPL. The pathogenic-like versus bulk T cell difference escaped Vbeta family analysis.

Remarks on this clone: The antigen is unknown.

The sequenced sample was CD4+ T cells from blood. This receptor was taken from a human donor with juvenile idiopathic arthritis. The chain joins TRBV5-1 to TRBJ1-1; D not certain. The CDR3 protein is CASSSALTGDEAFF. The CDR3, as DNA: TGCGCCAGCAGCTCCGCGTTGACCGGAGATGAAGCTTTCTTT.